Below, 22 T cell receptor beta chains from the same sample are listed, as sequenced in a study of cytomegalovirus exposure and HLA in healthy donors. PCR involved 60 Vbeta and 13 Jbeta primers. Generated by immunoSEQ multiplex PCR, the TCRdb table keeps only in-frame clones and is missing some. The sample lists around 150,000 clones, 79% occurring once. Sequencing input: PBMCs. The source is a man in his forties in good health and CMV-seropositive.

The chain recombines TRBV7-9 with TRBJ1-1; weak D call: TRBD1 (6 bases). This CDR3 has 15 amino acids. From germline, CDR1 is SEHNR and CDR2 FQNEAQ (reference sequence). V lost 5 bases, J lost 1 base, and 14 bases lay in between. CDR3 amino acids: CASSKGHKRNTEAFF. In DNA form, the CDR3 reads TGTGCCAGCAGCAAGGGACACAAGAGGAACACTGAAGCTTTCTTT.

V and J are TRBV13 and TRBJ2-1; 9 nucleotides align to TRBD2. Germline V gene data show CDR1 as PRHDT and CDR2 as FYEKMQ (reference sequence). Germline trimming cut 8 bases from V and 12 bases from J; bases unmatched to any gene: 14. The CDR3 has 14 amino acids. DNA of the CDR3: TGTGCCAGCGAGGCGGGAGGGGACAATGTGGGGCAGTTCTTC. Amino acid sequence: CASEAGGDNVGQFF. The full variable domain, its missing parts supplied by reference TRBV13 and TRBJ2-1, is AAGVIQSPRHLIKEKRETATLKCYPIPRHDTVYWYQQGPGQDPQFLISFYEKMQSDKGSIPDRFSAQQFSDYHSELNMSSLELGDSALYFCASEAGGDNVGQFFGPGTRLTVL.

As DNA, the CDR3 is TGCGCCAGCACCCCAGGACAGGGGAGAGAGAAGGAGCAGTACTTC. Translated, it gives CASTPGQGREKEQYF. The chain links TRBV5-1 to TRBJ2-7; 9 positions match TRBD1. The CDR3 runs to 15 residues. With 6 bases clipped from V and 7 bases from J, the junction kept 14 bases outside the gene matches. The V gene's germline CDR1 is SGHRS and CDR2 YFSETQ.

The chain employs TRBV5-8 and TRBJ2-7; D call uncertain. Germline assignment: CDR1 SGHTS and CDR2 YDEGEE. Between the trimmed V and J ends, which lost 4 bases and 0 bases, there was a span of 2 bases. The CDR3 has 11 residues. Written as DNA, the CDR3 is TGTGCCAGCAGCCGCTCCTACGAGCAGTACTTC. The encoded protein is CASSRSYEQYF. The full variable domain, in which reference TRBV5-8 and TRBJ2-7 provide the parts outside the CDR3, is EAGVTQSPTHLIKTRGQQATLRCSPISGHTSVYWYQQALGLGLQFLLWYDEGEERNRGNFPPRFSGRQFPNYSSELNVNALELEDSALYLCASSRSYEQYFGPGTRLTVT.

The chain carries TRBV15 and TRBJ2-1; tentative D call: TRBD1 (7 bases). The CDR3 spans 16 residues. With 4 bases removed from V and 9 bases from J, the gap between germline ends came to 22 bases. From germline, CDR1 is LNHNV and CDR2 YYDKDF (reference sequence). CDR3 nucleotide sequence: TGTGCCACCAGCAACCCAGGGGGTAGCGGATGGGGTGAGCAGTTCTTC. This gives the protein CATSNPGGSGWGEQFF.

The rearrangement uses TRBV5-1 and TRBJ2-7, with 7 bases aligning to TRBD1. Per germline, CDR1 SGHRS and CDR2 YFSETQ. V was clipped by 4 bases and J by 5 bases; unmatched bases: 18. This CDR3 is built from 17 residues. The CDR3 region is CASSQNPTGPVRDEQYF. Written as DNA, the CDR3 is TGCGCCAGCAGCCAAAATCCGACAGGGCCGGTGAGGGACGAGCAGTACTTC.

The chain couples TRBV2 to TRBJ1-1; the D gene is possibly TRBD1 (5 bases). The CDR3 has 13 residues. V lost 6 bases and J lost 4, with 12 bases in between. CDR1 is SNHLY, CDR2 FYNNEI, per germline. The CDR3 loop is CASRWRRATEAFF. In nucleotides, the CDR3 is TGTGCCAGCAGGTGGCGCAGGGCCACTGAAGCTTTCTTT.

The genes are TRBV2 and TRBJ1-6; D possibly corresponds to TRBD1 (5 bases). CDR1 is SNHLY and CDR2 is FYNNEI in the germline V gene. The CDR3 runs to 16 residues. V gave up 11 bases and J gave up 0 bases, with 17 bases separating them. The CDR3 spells CAGRGLGSSYNSPLHF. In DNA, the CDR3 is TGTGCCGGTAGGGGACTCGGGAGCTCCTATAATTCACCCCTCCACTTT.

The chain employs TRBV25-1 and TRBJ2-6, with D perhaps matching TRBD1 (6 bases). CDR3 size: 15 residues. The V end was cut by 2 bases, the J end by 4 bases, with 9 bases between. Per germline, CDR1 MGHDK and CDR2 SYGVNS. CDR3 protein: CASSEPGTGANVLTF. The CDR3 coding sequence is TGTGCCAGCAGTGAACCAGGGACAGGGGCCAACGTCCTGACTTTC.

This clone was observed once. CDR3 protein: CASSLGATEAFF. The CDR3 DNA reads TGCGCCAGCAGCTTGGGGGCCACTGAAGCTTTCTTT. The chain has TRBV5-1 and TRBJ1-1; D remains unclear. The CDR3 has 12 amino acids. Germline CDR1 SGHRS, CDR2 YFSETQ. V was pared by 0 bases and J by 4 bases, with 4 bases between.

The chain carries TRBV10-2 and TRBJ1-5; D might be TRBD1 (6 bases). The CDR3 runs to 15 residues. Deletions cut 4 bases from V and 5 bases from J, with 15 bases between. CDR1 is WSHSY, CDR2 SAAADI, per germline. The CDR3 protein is CASSVPGARDQPQHF. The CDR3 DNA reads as TGCGCCAGCAGTGTTCCAGGGGCAAGGGATCAGCCCCAGCATTTT.

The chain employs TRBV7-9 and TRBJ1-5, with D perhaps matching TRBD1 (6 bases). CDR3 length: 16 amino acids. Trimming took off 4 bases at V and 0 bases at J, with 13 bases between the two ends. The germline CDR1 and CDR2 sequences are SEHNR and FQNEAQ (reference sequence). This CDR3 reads CASSSRGRDSNQPQHF. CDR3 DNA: TGTGCCAGCAGCTCGAGGGGGAGGGATAGCAATCAGCCCCAGCATTTT.

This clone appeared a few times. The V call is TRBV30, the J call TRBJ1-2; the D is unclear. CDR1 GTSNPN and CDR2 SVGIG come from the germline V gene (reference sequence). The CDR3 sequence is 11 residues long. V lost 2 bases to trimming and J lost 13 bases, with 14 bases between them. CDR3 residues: CAWSNGGQRTF. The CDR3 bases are TGTGCCTGGAGTAACGGAGGTCAGCGCACCTTC.

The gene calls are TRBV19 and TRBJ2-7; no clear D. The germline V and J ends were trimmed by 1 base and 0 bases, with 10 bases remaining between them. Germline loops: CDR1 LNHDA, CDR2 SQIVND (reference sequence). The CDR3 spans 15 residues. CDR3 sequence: CASSIGASSSYEQYF. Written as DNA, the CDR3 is TGTGCCAGTAGTATAGGGGCCTCCAGCTCCTACGAGCAGTACTTC.

This chain's CDR3 is CASSLNRRGTEAFF. The DNA of the CDR3 is TGTGCCAGCAGCTTGAACAGGAGGGGCACTGAAGCTTTCTTT. The rearrangement joins TRBV7-2 to TRBJ1-1, with a tentative D call TRBD1 (5 bases). This CDR3 is 14 amino acids long. Trimming took off 3 bases at V and 4 bases at J, with 12 bases between the two ends. Per the germline V gene, CDR1 is SGHTA and CDR2 is FQGNSA.

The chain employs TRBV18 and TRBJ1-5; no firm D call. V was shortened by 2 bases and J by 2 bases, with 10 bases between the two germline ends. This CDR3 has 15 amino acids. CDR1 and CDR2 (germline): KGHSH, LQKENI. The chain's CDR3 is CASSPYEDRNQPQHF. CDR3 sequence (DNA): TGTGCCAGCTCACCATACGAGGATCGCAATCAGCCCCAGCATTTT.

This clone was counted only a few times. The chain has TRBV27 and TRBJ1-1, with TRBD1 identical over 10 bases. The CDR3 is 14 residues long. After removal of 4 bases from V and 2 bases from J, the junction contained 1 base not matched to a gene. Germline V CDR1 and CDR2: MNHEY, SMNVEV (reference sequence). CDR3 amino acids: CASSWTGGNTEAFF. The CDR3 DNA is TGTGCCAGCAGTTGGACAGGGGGTAACACTGAAGCTTTCTTT.

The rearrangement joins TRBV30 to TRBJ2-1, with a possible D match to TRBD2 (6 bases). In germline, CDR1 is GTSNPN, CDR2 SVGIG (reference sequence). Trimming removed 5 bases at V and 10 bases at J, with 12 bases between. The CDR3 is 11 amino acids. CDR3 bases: TGTGCCTGGGGTTCTGGGGGGGAGCAGTTCTTC. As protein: CAWGSGGEQFF. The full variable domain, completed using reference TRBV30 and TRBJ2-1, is SQTIHQWPATLVQPVGSPLSLECTVEGTSNPNLYWYRQAAGRGLQLLFYSVGIGQISSEVPQNLSASRPQDRQFILSSKKLLLSDSGFYLCAWGSGGEQFFGPGTRLTVL.

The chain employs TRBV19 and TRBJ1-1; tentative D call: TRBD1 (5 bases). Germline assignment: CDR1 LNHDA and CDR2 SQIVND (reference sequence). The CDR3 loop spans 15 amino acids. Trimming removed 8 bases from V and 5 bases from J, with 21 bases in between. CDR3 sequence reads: CASSGALTGWTEAFF. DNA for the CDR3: TGTGCCAGTTCTGGGGCCCTCACGGGTTGGACTGAAGCTTTCTTT. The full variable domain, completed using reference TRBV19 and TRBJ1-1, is DGGITQSPKYLFRKEGQNVTLSCEQNLNHDAMYWYRQDPGQGLRLIYYSQIVNDFQKGDIAEGYSVSREKKESFPLTVTSAQKNPTAFYLCASSGALTGWTEAFFGQGTRLTVV.

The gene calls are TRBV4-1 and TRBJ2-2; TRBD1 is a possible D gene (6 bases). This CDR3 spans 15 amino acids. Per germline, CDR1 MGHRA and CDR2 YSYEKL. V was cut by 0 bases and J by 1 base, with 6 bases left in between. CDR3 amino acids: CASSQEDRNTGELFF. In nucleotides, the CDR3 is TGCGCCAGCAGCCAAGAGGACAGGAACACCGGGGAGCTGTTTTTT.

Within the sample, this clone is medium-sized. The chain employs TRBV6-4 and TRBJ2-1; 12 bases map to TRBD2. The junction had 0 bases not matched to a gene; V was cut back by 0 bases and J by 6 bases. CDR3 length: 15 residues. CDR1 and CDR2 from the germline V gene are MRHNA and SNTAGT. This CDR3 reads CASSDSTSGSNEQFF. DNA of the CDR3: TGTGCCAGCAGTGACTCGACTAGCGGGAGCAATGAGCAGTTCTTC.

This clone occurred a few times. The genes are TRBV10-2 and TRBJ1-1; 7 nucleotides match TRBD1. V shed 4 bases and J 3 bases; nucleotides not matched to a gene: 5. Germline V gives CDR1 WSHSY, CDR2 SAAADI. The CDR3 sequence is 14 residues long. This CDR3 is CASSGVGGDTEAFF. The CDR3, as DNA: TGCGCCAGCAGTGGGGTAGGGGGCGACACTGAAGCTTTCTTT.